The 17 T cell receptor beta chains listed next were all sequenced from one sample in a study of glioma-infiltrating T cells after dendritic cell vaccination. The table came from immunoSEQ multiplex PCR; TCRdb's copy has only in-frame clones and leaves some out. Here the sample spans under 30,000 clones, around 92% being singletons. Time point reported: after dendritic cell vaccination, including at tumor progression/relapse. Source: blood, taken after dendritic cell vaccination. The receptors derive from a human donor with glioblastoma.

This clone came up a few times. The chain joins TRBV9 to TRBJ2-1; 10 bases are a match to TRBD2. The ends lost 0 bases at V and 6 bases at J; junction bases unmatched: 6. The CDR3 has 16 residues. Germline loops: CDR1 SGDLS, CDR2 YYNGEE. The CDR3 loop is CASSVVQSSGSNEQFF. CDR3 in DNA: TGTGCCAGCAGCGTAGTACAGTCTAGCGGGAGCAATGAGCAGTTCTTC.

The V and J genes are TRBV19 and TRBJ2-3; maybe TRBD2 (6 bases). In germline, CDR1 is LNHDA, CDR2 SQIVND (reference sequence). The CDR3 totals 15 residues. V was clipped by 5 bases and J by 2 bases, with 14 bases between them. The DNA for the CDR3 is TGTGCCAGTAGTCCGACGGGGGTTACCACAGATACGCAGTATTTT. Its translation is CASSPTGVTTDTQYF.

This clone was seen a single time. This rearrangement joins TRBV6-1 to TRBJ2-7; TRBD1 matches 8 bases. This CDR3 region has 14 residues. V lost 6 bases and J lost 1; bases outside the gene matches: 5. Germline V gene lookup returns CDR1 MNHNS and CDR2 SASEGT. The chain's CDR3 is CASRTQGVSYEQYF. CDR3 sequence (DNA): TGTGCCAGCAGGACACAGGGGGTTTCCTACGAGCAGTACTTC.

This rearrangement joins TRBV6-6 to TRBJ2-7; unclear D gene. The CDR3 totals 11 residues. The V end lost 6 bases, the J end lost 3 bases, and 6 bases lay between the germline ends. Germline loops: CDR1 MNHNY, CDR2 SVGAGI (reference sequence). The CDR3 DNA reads TGTGCCAGCAGGCAGATCTACGAGCAGTACTTC. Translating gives CASRQIYEQYF.

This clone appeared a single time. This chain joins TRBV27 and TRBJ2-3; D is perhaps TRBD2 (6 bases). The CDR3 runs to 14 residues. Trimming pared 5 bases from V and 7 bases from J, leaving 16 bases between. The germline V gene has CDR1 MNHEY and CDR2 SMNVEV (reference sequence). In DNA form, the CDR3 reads TGTGCCAGCAGTGCCGGGACTTATGGGAATACGCAGTATTTT. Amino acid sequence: CASSAGTYGNTQYF.

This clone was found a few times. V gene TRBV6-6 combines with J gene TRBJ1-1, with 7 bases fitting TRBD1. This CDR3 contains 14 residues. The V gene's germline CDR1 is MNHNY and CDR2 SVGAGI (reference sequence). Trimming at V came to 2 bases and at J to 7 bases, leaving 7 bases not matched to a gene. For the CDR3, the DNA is TGTGCCAGCAGTTACCCTGTAGGGGGCGGTGAAGCTTTCTTT. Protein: CASSYPVGGGEAFF.

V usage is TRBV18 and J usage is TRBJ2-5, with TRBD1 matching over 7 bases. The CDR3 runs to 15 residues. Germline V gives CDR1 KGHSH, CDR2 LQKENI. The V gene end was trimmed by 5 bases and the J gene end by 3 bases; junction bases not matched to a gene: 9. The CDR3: CASSSLQGNEETQYF. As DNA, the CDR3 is TGTGCCAGCTCATCCTTACAGGGGAACGAAGAGACCCAGTACTTC.

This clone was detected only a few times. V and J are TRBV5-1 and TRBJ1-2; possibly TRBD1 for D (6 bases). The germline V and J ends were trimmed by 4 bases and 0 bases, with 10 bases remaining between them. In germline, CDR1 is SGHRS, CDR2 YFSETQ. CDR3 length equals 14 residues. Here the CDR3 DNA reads TGCGCCAGCAGCAGGGACACTTCTAACTATGGCTACACCTTC. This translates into CASSRDTSNYGYTF.

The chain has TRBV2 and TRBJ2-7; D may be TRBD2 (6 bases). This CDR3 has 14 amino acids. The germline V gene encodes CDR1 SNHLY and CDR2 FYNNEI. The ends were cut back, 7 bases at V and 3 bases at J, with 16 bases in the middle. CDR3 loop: CASMGGTVGYEQYF. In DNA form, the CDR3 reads TGTGCCAGCATGGGCGGGACCGTAGGCTACGAGCAGTACTTC.

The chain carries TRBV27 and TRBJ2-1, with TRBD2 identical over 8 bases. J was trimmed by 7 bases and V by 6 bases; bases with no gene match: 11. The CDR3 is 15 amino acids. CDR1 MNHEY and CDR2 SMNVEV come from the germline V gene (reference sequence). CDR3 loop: CASRKTSAGQNEQFF. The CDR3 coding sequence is TGTGCCAGCAGAAAGACTAGCGCTGGACAAAATGAGCAGTTCTTC.

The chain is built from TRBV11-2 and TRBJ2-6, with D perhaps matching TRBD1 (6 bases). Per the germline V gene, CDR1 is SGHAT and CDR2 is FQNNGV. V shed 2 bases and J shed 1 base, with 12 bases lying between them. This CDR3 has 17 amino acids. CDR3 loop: CASSLTQQGSGANVLTF. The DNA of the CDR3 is TGTGCCAGCAGCTTAACCCAACAGGGTTCTGGGGCCAACGTCCTGACTTTC.

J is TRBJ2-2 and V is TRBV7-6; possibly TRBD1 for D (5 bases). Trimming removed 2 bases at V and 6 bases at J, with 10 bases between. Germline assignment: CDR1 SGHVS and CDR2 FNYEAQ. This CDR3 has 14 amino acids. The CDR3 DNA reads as TGTGCCAGCAGCTTAACCCAAGGGGCCGGGGAGCTGTTTTTT. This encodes CASSLTQGAGELFF.

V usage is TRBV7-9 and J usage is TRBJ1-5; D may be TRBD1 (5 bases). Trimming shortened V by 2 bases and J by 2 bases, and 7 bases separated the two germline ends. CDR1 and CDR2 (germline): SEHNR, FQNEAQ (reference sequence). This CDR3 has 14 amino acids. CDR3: CASSLTGGNQPQHF. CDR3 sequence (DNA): TGTGCCAGCAGCTTAACGGGGGGCAATCAGCCCCAGCATTTT.

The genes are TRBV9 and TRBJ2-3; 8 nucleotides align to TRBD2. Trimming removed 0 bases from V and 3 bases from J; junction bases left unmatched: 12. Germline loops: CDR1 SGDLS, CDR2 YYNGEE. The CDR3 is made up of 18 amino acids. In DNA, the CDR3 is TGTGCCAGCAGCGTAGATATGGGTGGGCGGGGGGCGACAGATACGCAGTATTTT. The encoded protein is CASSVDMGGRGATDTQYF. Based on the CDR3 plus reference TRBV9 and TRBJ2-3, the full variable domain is DSGVTQTPKHLITATGQRVTLRCSPRSGDLSVYWYQQSLDQGLQFLIQYYNGEERAKGNILERFSAQQFPDLHSELNLSSLELGDSALYFCASSVDMGGRGATDTQYFGPGTRLTVL.

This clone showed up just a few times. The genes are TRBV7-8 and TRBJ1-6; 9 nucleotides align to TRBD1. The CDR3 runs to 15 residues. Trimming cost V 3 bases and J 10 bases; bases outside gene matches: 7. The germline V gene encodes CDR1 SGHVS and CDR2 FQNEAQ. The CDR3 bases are TGTGCCAGCAGCTTGGGACAGGGCGGGAGGTCACCCCTCCACTTT. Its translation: CASSLGQGGRSPLHF.

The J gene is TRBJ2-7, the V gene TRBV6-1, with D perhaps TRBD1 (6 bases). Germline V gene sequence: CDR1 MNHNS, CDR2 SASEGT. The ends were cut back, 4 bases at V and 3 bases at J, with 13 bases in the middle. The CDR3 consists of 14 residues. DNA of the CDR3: TGTGCCAGCAGTGTCCGACAGGTGCTCTACGAGCAGTACTTC. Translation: CASSVRQVLYEQYF.

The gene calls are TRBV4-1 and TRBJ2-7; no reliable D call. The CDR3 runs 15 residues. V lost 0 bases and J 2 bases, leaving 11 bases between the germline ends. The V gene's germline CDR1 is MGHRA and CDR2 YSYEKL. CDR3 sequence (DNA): TGCGCCAGCAGCCAAGATCGCAGGAACGCCTACGAGCAGTACTTC. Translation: CASSQDRRNAYEQYF.